These 21 T cell receptor beta chains share one sample of origin, sequenced in a study of cytomegalovirus exposure and HLA in healthy donors. PCR used 60 Vbeta primers and 13 Jbeta primers. Sequencing was performed with immunoSEQ multiplex PCR; in TCRdb, only in-frame clones are kept and a portion is missing. The table has 120,000 or so clones, 75% seen once; the top ten hold more than 2.5%. Sequenced material: PBMCs. These receptors were collected from a woman aged 45 to 65 in good health and CMV-seronegative.

Note on this clone: The same CDR3 also results from other DNA sequences found in this sample. V is TRBV25-1 and J is TRBJ1-2, with a weak D call TRBD1 (5 bases). Trimming stripped 6 bases from V and 2 bases from J, with 7 bases between. Germline V gives CDR1 MGHDK, CDR2 SYGVNS. The length of the CDR3 is 12 residues. The CDR3 sequence is CASREGNYGYTF. In DNA form, the CDR3 reads TGTGCCAGCAGGGAGGGGAACTATGGCTACACCTTC.

The sample holds one count of this clone. The CDR3 here is CASTGTSGPYNEQFF. Written as DNA, the CDR3 is TGTGCCAGTACCGGGACTAGCGGGCCATACAATGAGCAGTTCTTC. The V call is TRBV19, the J call TRBJ2-1; TRBD2 matches at 12 bases. The junction had 5 bases not matched to a gene; V was cut back by 7 bases and J by 4 bases. The CDR3 is made up of 15 amino acids. Germline V CDR1 and CDR2: LNHDA, SQIVND (reference sequence). Combining the CDR3 with reference TRBV19 and TRBJ2-1 gives the whole variable domain DGGITQSPKYLFRKEGQNVTLSCEQNLNHDAMYWYRQDPGQGLRLIYYSQIVNDFQKGDIAEGYSVSREKKESFPLTVTSAQKNPTAFYLCASTGTSGPYNEQFFGPGTRLTVL.

The chain carries TRBV7-9 and TRBJ1-5, with D unresolved. The CDR3 length is 13 residues. The germline CDR1 and CDR2 sequences are SEHNR and FQNEAQ (reference sequence). V lost 1 base and J 5 bases, leaving 6 bases between the germline ends. In DNA, the CDR3 is TGTGCCAGCAGCTTAGTTCAGGATCAGCCCCAGCATTTT. Encoded protein: CASSLVQDQPQHF.

This chain connects TRBV27 to TRBJ2-5; 10 bases fit TRBD2. The CDR3 sequence is 15 residues long. After removal of 5 bases from V and 1 base from J, the junction contained 4 bases not matched to a gene. Per the germline V gene, CDR1 is MNHEY and CDR2 is SMNVEV (reference sequence). CDR3 bases: TGTGCCAGCAGTCCACGGACTAGCGGCCAAGAGACCCAGTACTTC. Protein product: CASSPRTSGQETQYF.

This chain links TRBV9 with TRBJ2-5; D gene unclear. The CDR3 runs 13 residues. The V end was cut by 1 base, the J end by 4 bases, with 8 bases between. Germline V gene sequence: CDR1 SGDLS, CDR2 YYNGEE. For the CDR3, the DNA is TGTGCCAGCAGCGTAACCCCAGGAGAGACCCAGTACTTC. It yields the protein CASSVTPGETQYF.

The chain's CDR3 is CASSLDPTGPFSGELFF. CDR3 bases: TGTGCCAGCAGCTTAGATCCGACAGGCCCCTTTTCCGGGGAGCTGTTTTTT. This chain joins TRBV11-2 and TRBJ2-2, with a tentative D call TRBD1 (6 bases). V was trimmed by 0 bases and J by 6 bases, leaving 17 bases between them. Germline V CDR1 and CDR2: SGHAT, FQNNGV. The CDR3 consists of 17 residues.

The chain carries TRBV4-1 and TRBJ2-1; 13 nucleotides line up with TRBD2. CDR1 MGHRA and CDR2 YSYEKL come from the germline V gene. This CDR3 has 16 amino acids. The J segment lost 0 bases and the V segment lost 7 bases, leaving 3 bases of the junction unmatched. CDR3 region: CASTTSGRSSYNEQFF. The CDR3 nucleotides are TGCGCCAGCACGACTAGCGGGAGGTCCTCCTACAATGAGCAGTTCTTC.

To note about this clone: Other DNA sequences in this sample translate to the same CDR3. This chain joins TRBV7-2 and TRBJ1-5; possibly TRBD1 for D (5 bases). The CDR3 contains 15 residues. Trimming took 2 bases from V and 0 from J, leaving 8 bases between them. Germline values: CDR1 SGHTA, CDR2 FQGNSA. The CDR3: CASSLTGDSNQPQHF. CDR3 DNA: TGTGCCAGCAGCTTAACAGGAGATAGCAATCAGCCCCAGCATTTT.

The chain combines TRBV11-2 with TRBJ2-1, with 14 bases fitting TRBD2. V lost 0 bases to trimming and J lost 5 bases; unmatched junction nucleotides: 0. CDR1 SGHAT and CDR2 FQNNGV come from the germline V gene. The CDR3 runs 16 residues. CDR3 residues: CASSLEGLAGDNEQFF. CDR3 DNA: TGTGCCAGCAGCTTAGAGGGACTAGCGGGAGACAATGAGCAGTTCTTC.

In this sample, this clone turned up a few times. The V call is TRBV30, the J call TRBJ1-4, with D perhaps matching TRBD1 (6 bases). Germline CDR1 is GTSNPN and CDR2 is SVGIG (reference sequence). This CDR3 has 11 amino acids. V gave up 7 bases and J gave up 15 bases, with 18 bases separating them. This CDR3 is CAFSLGAGMFF. In DNA, the CDR3 is TGTGCCTTTTCCCTGGGGGCAGGAATGTTTTTT.

The chain joins TRBV30 to TRBJ2-7; D gene unclear. CDR3 length: 11 amino acids. Between the trimmed V and J ends, which lost 4 bases and 3 bases, there was a span of 7 bases. Germline CDR1 is GTSNPN and CDR2 is SVGIG (reference sequence). Here the CDR3 reads CAWTRGYEQYF. CDR3 nucleotides: TGTGCCTGGACCCGAGGCTACGAGCAGTACTTC. Variable domain in full (rest from reference TRBV30 and TRBJ2-7): SQTIHQWPATLVQPVGSPLSLECTVEGTSNPNLYWYRQAAGRGLQLLFYSVGIGQISSEVPQNLSASRPQDRQFILSSKKLLLSDSGFYLCAWTRGYEQYFGPGTRLTVT.

J is TRBJ2-7 and V is TRBV29-1; possible D gene TRBD1, 5 bases. Germline loops: CDR1 SQVTM, CDR2 ANQGSEA. Trimming cost V 3 bases and J 3 bases, with 9 bases left between them. CDR3 length: 12 amino acids. CDR3 region: CSVDAGNYEQYF. The CDR3 bases are TGCAGCGTTGACGCAGGGAACTACGAGCAGTACTTC.

This chain connects TRBV4-2 to TRBJ2-3, with a tentative D call TRBD2 (6 bases). Germline CDR1 LGHNA, CDR2 YNFKEQ. The V end was cut by 2 bases, the J end by 1 base, with 16 bases between. The CDR3 sequence is 17 residues long. CDR3 protein: CASSQPDMLARTDTQYF. For the CDR3, the DNA is TGTGCCAGCAGCCAACCCGATATGCTAGCGCGCACAGATACGCAGTATTTT.

The gene calls are TRBV9 and TRBJ2-1; 7 nucleotides agree with TRBD2. This CDR3 region has 15 residues. The V gene's germline CDR1 is SGDLS and CDR2 YYNGEE. Germline trimming cut 1 base from V and 9 bases from J; bases unmatched to any gene: 10. CDR3 DNA sequence: TGTGCCAGCAGCGTAACGAGCGGGATGGCAGGTGAGCAGTTCTTC. This sequence encodes CASSVTSGMAGEQFF.

The chain uses TRBV4-3 and TRBJ2-3; D might be TRBD2 (7 bases). Between the trimmed V and J ends, which lost 0 bases and 1 base, there was a span of 11 bases. Germline CDR1 LGHNA, CDR2 YSLEER. This CDR3 contains 16 residues. The CDR3 sequence: CASSQDGGAGTDTQYF. The CDR3 bases are TGCGCCAGCAGCCAAGATGGGGGGGCCGGCACAGATACGCAGTATTTT.

This clone showed up just once. The rearrangement links TRBV25-1 to TRBJ2-3; a weak D match, TRBD2 (6 bases). The germline gives CDR1 MGHDK, CDR2 SYGVNS. The CDR3 consists of 17 residues. The ends were cut back, 2 bases at V and 4 bases at J, with 19 bases in the middle. The CDR3 nucleotides read TGTGCCAGCAGTGAAAGAGTAGGAGGGAATTACGCAGATACGCAGTATTTT. This codes for CASSERVGGNYADTQYF.

This sequence joins TRBV25-1 and TRBJ2-1, with 12 bases that match TRBD2. J gave up 2 bases and V 8 bases, and 13 bases lay outside the gene matches. The germline gives CDR1 MGHDK, CDR2 SYGVNS. CDR3 length equals 18 residues. Here the CDR3 DNA reads TGTGCCAGCGGCGGACTAGCGGGATCCAGTTTGGCCTACAATGAGCAGTTCTTC. Protein sequence: CASGGLAGSSLAYNEQFF.

The chain links TRBV7-9 to TRBJ2-1; 7 nucleotides align to TRBD2. The CDR3 extends over 15 amino acids. The J segment lost 8 bases and the V segment lost 4 bases, leaving 11 bases of the junction unmatched. Germline-derived CDR1 and CDR2 are SEHNR and FQNEAQ (reference sequence). CDR3 in DNA: TGTGCCAGCAGCTCGACGCTAGCGGTAAAGTATGAGCAGTTCTTC. This gives the protein CASSSTLAVKYEQFF. The full variable domain, with the rest looked up from reference TRBV7-9 and TRBJ2-1, is DTGVSQNPRHKITKRGQNVTFRCDPISEHNRLYWYRQTLGQGPEFLTYFQNEAQLEKSRLLSDRFSAERPKGSFSTLEIQRTEQGDSAMYLCASSSTLAVKYEQFFGPGTRLTVL.

The chain is built from TRBV5-4 and TRBJ2-7, with 8 bases lining up with TRBD2. V trimming: 4 bases; J trimming: 4 bases; junction bases outside the gene matches: 4. The CDR3 is 13 residues long. Germline CDR1 is SGHNT and CDR2 is YYREEE (reference sequence). This CDR3 reads CASSTTSEYEQYF. Here the CDR3 DNA reads TGTGCCAGCAGCACGACTAGCGAGTACGAGCAGTACTTC. Filled out from reference TRBV5-4 and TRBJ2-7, the complete variable domain reads ETGVTQSPTHLIKTRGQQVTLRCSSQSGHNTVSWYQQALGQGPQFIFQYYREEENGRGNFPPRFSGLQFPNYSSELNVNALELDDSALYLCASSTTSEYEQYFGPGTRLTVT.

This chain connects TRBV28 to TRBJ1-2; no clear D. Deletions cut 4 bases from V and 4 bases from J, with 10 bases between. Germline lookup yields CDR1 MDHEN and CDR2 SYDVKM. The CDR3 length is 13 residues. Here the CDR3 DNA reads TGTGCCAGCAGTTCCTTAACATCCTATGGCTACACCTTC. Residues: CASSSLTSYGYTF.

This clone was detected only a few times. This chain uses TRBV7-8 with TRBJ2-3; D possibly corresponds to TRBD2 (5 bases). The CDR3 has 15 amino acids. The ends were cut back, 2 bases at V and 2 bases at J, with 11 bases in the middle. Germline V gene lookup returns CDR1 SGHVS and CDR2 FQNEAQ. CDR3 in amino acids: CASSLFREATDTQYF. The DNA for the CDR3 is TGTGCCAGCAGCTTATTCCGGGAAGCCACAGATACGCAGTATTTT.